A single count supports the clone carrying this T cell receptor (beta chain). CDR3 length equals 14 residues. Trimming removed 4 bases from V and 4 bases from J; junction bases left unmatched: 3. Per germline, CDR1 MRHNA and CDR2 SNTAGT. The entry originates in a study of blood T cell repertoires in COVID-19. Patients in Seattle were enrolled during active infection, then followed longitudinally. Per the original data handling: Using reference gene primer amplification, nucleated cell counts were estimated. Libraries were prepared by immunoSEQ multiplex PCR; TCRdb keeps only in-frame clonotypes and omits some of them. Clone size and the V and J calls come from that table; the DNA yielded D and trimming. The profile shows over 50,000 clones, 72% of them singletons.

The chain links TRBV6-4 to TRBJ2-1; 8 bases are a match to TRBD2. The clonotype comes from a woman in her 70s with COVID-19, enrolled during active disease. Material for sequencing was peripheral blood. CDR3 in DNA: TGTGCCAGCAGTGCGTCTAGCGGGTACAATGAGCAGTTCTTC. This gives the protein CASSASSGYNEQFF.